This TCR beta chain was recovered during a study of cytomegalovirus exposure and HLA in healthy donors. CDR3 length equals 14 residues. Germline-derived CDR1 and CDR2 are MNHEY and SMNVEV (reference sequence). V was pared by 5 bases and J by 4 bases, with 15 bases between. Primers included in the PCR were 60 Vbeta and 13 Jbeta primers. Assay used: immunoSEQ multiplex PCR; TCRdb lists only in-frame clones, some missing. The profile shows nearly 110,000 clones, more than 65% of them singletons. The chain links TRBV27 to TRBJ2-7; TRBD1 might be the D (9 bases). The receptor was derived from a male donor in good health and CMV-seronegative. Sequenced sample: PBMCs. CDR3 loop: CASSLSGTGYEQYF. The CDR3 nucleotides read TGTGCCAGCAGTCTTAGCGGGACAGGGTACGAGCAGTACTTC.